Each of the 5 T cell receptor beta chains below was sequenced from the same sample in a study of T cells after yellow fever vaccination. From the 5' RACE reads, TCRdb called clonotypes with MiXCR, one entry per CDR3 protein. The sample lists 500,000 to 650,000 distinct CDR3 sequences, about a sixth seen once, with 17% in the top ten. The specimen comprised PBMCs, sampled more than 4 days after the first yellow fever vaccination. These TCRs come from a man aged 18-30 years who received the YFV17D yellow fever vaccine.

Many counts were recorded for this clonotype. The gene calls are TRBV6-2 or TRBV6-3 and TRBJ2-4; D assignment may be TRBD1 or TRBD2 (5 bases each). The germline V gene has CDR1 MNHEY and CDR2 SVGEGT. V was cut by 7 bases and J by 4 bases, with 23 bases left in between. CDR3 length equals 17 residues. The CDR3: CASTNFGPTWGKNIQYF. The CDR3 nucleotides read TGTGCCAGCACCAATTTCGGGCCAACCTGGGGGAAAAACATTCAGTACTTC.

V usage is TRBV3-1 and J usage is TRBJ2-3; no reliable D call. There are 13 residues in the CDR3. CDR1 LGHDT and CDR2 YNNKEL come from the germline V gene (reference sequence). Trimming cost V 6 bases and J 2 bases, with 9 bases left between them. DNA of the CDR3: TGTGCCAGCAGTACCGGATACACAGATACGCAGTATTTT. Its translation is CASSTGYTDTQYF.

This clonotype was counted only a few times. The chain is built from TRBV2 and TRBJ1-1; perhaps TRBD1 as D (6 bases). This CDR3 contains 16 residues. Germline V CDR1 and CDR2: SNHLY, FYNNEI. V shed 4 bases and J shed 4 bases, with 19 bases lying between them. In DNA, the CDR3 is TGTGCCAGCAGTGGAGACAGGATGAGGTTGAGCACTGAAGCTTTCTTT. Translating it yields CASSGDRMRLSTEAFF.

The chain recombines TRBV19 with TRBJ1-1; D gene unclear. Germline V gene lookup returns CDR1 LNHDA and CDR2 SQIVND (reference sequence). The V end was cut by 3 bases, the J end by 9 bases, with 8 bases between. The CDR3 covers 11 residues. CDR3: CASSIYGKAFF. The CDR3 bases are TGTGCCAGTAGTATTTATGGGAAAGCTTTCTTT.

The gene calls are TRBV5-1 and TRBJ2-2; the D is unclear. The CDR3 covers 12 residues. Trimming pared 7 bases from V and 2 bases from J, leaving 6 bases between. CDR1 is SGHRS, CDR2 YFSETQ, per germline. The CDR3 is CASGRNTGELFF. The CDR3 nucleotides read TGCGCCAGCGGGCGAAACACCGGGGAGCTGTTTTTT.